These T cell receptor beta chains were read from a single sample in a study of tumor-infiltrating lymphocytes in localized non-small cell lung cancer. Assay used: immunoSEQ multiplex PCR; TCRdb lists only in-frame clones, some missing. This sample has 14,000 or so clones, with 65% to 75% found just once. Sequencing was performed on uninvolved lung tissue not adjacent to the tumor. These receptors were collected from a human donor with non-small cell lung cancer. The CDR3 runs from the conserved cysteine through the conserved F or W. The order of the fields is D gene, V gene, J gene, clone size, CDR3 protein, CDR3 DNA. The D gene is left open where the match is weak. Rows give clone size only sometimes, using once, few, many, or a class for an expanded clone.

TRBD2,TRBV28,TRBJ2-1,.,CASSLLAHYNEQFF,TGTGCCAGCAGTCTACTAGCGCACTACAATGAGCAGTTCTTC
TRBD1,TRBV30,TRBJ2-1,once,CAWSGGTANYNEQFF,TGTGCCTGGAGTGGAGGGACAGCCAATTACAATGAGCAGTTCTTC
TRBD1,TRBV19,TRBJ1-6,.,CASREGAAYNSPLHF,TGTGCCAGTAGGGAGGGGGCCGCCTATAATTCACCCCTCCACTTT
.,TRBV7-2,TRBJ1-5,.,CASRSGGAPNQPQHF,TGTGCCAGCAGGTCCGGGGGGGCCCCAAATCAGCCCCAGCATTTT
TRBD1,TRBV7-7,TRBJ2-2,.,CASSFDRGSGELFF,TGTGCCAGCAGCTTTGACAGGGGGTCCGGGGAGCTGTTTTTT
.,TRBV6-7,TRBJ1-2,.,CASSGQPNYGYTF,TGTGCCAGCAGTGGACAGCCGAACTATGGCTACACCTTC
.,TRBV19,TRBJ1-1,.,CASSIPRRALNTEAFF,TGTGCCAGTAGTATACCCCGGCGAGCCCTGAACACTGAAGCTTTCTTT
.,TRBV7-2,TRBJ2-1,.,CASSLDTPKQFF,TGTGCCAGCAGCTTGGACACCCCCAAGCAGTTCTTC
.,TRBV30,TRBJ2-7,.,CAWSVRGLLGSYEQYF,TGTGCCTGGAGTGTACGAGGACTCCTTGGCTCCTACGAGCAGTACTTC
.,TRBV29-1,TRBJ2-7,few,CSVKGSRTDYEQYF,TGCAGCGTTAAGGGATCCCGGACGGACTACGAGCAGTACTTC
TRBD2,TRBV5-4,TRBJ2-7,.,CASSLDLAGGPYEQYF,TGTGCCAGCAGCTTGGACCTAGCGGGAGGGCCCTACGAGCAGTACTTC
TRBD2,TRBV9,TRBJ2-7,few,CASSVGTSGTYEQYF,TGTGCCAGCAGCGTAGGGACTAGCGGAACCTACGAGCAGTACTTC
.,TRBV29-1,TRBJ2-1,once,CSVVGNRGNEQFF,TGCAGCGTGGTAGGTAATAGGGGCAATGAGCAGTTCTTC
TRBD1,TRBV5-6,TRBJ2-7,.,CASSRTGRGSYEQYF,TGTGCCAGCAGCCGGACAGGGAGAGGCTCCTACGAGCAGTACTTC
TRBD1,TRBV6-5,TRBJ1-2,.,CASSYGTGGFQGYTF,TGTGCCAGCAGTTACGGGACAGGGGGCTTTCAGGGCTACACCTTC
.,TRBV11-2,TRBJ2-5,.,CASSFGWDIGRETQYF,TGTGCCAGCAGCTTCGGTTGGGACATAGGGCGAGAGACCCAGTACTTC
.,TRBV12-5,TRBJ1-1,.,CASGSVVGPYTEAFF,TGTGCTAGTGGTTCCGTTGTGGGCCCTTACACTGAAGCTTTCTTT
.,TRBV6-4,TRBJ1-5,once,CAISEGRNSNQPQHF,TGTGCCATCAGTGAGGGTCGGAATAGCAATCAGCCCCAGCATTTT